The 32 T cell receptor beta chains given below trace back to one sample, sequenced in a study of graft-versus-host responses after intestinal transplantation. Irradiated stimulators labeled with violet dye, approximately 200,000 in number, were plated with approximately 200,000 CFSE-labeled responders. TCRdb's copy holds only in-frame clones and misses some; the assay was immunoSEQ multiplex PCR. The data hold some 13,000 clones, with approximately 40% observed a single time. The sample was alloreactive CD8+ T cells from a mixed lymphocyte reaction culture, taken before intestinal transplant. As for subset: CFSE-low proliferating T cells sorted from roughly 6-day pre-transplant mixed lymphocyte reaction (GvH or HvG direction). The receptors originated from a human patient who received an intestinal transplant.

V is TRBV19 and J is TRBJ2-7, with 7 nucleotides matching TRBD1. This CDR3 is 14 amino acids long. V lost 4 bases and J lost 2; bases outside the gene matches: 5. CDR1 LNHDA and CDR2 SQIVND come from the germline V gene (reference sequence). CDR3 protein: CASSRDRETYEQYF. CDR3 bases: TGTGCCAGTAGTAGGGACAGAGAGACCTACGAGCAGTACTTC.

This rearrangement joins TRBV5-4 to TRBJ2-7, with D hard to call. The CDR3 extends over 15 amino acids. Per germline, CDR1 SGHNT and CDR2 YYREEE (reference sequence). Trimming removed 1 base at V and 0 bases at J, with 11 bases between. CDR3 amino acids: CASSLSRRSSYEQYF. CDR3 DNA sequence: TGTGCCAGCAGCTTGTCCCGTAGGAGCTCCTACGAGCAGTACTTC.

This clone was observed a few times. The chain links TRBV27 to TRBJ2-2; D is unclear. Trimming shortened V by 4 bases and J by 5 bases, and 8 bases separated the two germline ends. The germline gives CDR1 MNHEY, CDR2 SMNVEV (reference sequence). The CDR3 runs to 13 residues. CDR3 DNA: TGTGCCAGCAGTTATTCTCAAACCGGGGAGCTGTTTTTT. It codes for CASSYSQTGELFF.

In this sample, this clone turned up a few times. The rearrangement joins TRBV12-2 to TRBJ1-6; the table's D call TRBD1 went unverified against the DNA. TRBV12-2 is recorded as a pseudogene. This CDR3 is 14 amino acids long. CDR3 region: CASRLGTFNSPLHF. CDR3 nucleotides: TGTGCAAGTCGCTTAGGGACATTTAATTCACCCCTCCACTTT.

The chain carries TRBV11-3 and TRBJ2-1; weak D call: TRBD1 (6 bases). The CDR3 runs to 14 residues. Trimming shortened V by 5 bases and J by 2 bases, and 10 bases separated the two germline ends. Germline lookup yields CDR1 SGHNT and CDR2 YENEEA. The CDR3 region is CASSTDSPYNEQFF. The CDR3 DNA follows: TGTGCCAGCAGCACGGACAGTCCCTACAATGAGCAGTTCTTC.

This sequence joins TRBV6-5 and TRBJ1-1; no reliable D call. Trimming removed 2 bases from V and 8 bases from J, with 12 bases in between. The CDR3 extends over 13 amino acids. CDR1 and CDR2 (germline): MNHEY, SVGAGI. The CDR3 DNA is TGTGCCAGCAGTTACGGAGGACGGCCGGAAGCTTTCTTT. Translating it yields CASSYGGRPEAFF.

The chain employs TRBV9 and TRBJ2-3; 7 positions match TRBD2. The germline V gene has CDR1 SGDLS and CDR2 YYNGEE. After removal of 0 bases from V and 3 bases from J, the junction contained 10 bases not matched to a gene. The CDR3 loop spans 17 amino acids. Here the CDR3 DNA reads TGTGCCAGCAGCGTAGGAGTCCGGGGAGGGAAGACAGATACGCAGTATTTT. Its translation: CASSVGVRGGKTDTQYF.

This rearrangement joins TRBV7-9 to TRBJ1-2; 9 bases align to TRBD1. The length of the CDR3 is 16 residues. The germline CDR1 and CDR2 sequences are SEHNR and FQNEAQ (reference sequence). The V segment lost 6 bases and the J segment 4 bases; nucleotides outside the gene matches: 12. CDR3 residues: CASSTPGQGLGYGYTF. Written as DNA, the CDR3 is TGTGCCAGCAGTACACCGGGACAGGGTCTCGGCTATGGCTACACCTTC.

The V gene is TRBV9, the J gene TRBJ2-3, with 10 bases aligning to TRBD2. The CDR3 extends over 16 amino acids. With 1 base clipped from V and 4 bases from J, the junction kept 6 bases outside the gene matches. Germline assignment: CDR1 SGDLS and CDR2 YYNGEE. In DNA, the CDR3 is TGTGCCAGCAGCGTAAGCGGGGGGGCCGGTTCAGATACGCAGTATTTT. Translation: CASSVSGGAGSDTQYF.

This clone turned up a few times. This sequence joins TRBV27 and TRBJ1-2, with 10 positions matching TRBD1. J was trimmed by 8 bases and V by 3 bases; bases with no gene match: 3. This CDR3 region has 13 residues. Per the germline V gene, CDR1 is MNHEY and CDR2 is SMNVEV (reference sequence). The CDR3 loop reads CASSFGTGEGYTF. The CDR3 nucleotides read TGTGCCAGCAGTTTTGGGACAGGGGAAGGCTACACCTTC.

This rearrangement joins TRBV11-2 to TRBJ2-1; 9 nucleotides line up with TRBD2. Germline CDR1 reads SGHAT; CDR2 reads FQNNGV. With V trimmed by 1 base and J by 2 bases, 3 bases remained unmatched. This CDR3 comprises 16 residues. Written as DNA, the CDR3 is TGTGCCAGCAGCTTAGGGACTAGCGACCCCTACAATGAGCAGTTCTTC. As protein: CASSLGTSDPYNEQFF.

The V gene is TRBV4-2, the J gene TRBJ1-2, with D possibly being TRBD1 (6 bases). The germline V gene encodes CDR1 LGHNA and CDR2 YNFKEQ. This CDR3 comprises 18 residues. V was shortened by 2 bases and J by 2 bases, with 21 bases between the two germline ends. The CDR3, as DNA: TGTGCCAGCAGCCAACTAGAAACAGGGTTGGATCTCAACTATGGCTACACCTTC. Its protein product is CASSQLETGLDLNYGYTF.

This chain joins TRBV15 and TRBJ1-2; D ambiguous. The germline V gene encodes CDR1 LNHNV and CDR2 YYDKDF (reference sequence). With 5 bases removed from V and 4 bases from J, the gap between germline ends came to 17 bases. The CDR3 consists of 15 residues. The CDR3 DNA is TGTGCCACCAGCGGAACAACCCCGGACCCCTATGGCTACACCTTC. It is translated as CATSGTTPDPYGYTF.

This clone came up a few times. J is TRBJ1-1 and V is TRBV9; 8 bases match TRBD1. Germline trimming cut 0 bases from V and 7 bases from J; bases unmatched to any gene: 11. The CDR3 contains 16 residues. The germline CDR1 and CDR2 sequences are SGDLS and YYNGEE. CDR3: CASSVDPDRVEVEAFF. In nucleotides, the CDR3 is TGTGCCAGCAGCGTAGACCCGGACAGGGTGGAAGTTGAAGCTTTCTTT.

In nucleotides, the CDR3 is TGTGCCAGCAGCGGACCGGGACAACAATACGAGCAGTACTTC. It specifies CASSGPGQQYEQYF. This chain connects TRBV11-3 to TRBJ2-7; D may be TRBD1 (6 bases). Germline V gives CDR1 SGHNT, CDR2 YENEEA. The CDR3 extends over 14 amino acids. The V end lost 5 bases, the J end lost 4 bases, and 15 bases lay between the germline ends.

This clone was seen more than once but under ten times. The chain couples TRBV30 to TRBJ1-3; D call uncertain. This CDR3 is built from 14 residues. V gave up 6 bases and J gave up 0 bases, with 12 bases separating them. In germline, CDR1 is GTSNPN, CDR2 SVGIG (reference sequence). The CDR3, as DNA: TGTGCCTGTGCCTATAGTCCCTCTGGAAACACCATATATTTT. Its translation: CACAYSPSGNTIYF.

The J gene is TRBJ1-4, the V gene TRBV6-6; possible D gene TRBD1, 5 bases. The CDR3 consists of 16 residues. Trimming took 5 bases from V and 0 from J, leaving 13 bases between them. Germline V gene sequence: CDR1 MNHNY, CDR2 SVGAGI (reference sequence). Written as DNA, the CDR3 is TGTGCCAGCAGTCCCCGCGGGGGGACAACTAATGAAAAACTGTTTTTT. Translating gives CASSPRGGTTNEKLFF.

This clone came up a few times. The CDR3 loop reads CASSPAAGNYGYTF. The CDR3 DNA reads TGTGCCAGCAGCCCCGCGGCAGGGAACTATGGCTACACCTTC. J is TRBJ1-2 and V is TRBV7-8, with D perhaps TRBD1 (5 bases). Looked up from germline, CDR1 is SGHVS and CDR2 is FQNEAQ. This CDR3 has 14 amino acids. The V end lost 5 bases, the J end lost 2 bases, and 12 bases lay between the germline ends.

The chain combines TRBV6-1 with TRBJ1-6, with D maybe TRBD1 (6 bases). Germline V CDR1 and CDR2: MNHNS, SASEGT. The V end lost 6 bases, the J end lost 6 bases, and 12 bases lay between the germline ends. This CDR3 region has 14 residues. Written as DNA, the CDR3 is TGTGCCAGCAGCATCACAGGGAGTAATTCACCCCTCCACTTT. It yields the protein CASSITGSNSPLHF.

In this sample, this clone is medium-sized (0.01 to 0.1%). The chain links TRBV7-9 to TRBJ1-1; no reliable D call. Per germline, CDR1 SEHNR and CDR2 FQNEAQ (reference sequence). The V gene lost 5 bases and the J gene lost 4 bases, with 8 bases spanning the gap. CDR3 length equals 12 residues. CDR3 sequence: CASSELPTEAFF. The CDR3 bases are TGTGCCAGCAGCGAACTACCCACTGAAGCTTTCTTT.

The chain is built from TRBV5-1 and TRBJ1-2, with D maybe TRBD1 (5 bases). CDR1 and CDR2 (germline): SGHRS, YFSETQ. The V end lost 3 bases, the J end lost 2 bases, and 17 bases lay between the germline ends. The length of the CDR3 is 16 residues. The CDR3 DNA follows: TGCGCCAGCAGCTGGGAACACAGGATAGAAAACTATGGCTACACCTTC. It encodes CASSWEHRIENYGYTF.

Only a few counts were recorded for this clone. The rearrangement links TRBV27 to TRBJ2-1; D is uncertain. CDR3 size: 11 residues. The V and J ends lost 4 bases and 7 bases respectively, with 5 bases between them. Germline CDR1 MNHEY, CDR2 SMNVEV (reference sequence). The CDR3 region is CASSSANEQFF. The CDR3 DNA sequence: TGTGCCAGCAGTTCAGCAAATGAGCAGTTCTTC.

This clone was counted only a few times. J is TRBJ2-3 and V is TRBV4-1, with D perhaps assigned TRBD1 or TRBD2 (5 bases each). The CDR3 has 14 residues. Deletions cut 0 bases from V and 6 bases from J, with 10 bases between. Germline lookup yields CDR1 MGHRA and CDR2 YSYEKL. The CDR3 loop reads CASSQDLGEDTQYF. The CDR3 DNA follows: TGCGCCAGCAGCCAAGATCTAGGGGAGGATACGCAGTATTTT.

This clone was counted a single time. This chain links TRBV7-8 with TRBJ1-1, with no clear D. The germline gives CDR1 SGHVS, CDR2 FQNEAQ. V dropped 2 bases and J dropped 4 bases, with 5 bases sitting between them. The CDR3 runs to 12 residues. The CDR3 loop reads CASSLLVTEAFF. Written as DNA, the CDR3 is TGTGCCAGCAGCTTATTGGTCACTGAAGCTTTCTTT.

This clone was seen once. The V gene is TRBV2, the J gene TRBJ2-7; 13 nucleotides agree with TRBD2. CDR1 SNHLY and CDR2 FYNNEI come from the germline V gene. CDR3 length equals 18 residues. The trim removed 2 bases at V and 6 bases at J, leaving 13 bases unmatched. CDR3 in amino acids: CASSETLAGGPRRPEQYF. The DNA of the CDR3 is TGTGCCAGCAGTGAAACACTAGCGGGGGGGCCAAGGAGGCCCGAGCAGTACTTC.

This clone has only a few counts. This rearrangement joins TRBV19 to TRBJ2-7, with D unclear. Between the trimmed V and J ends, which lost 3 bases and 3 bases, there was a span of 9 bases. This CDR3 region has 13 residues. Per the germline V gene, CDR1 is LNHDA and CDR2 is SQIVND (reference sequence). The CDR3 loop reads CASSINPLYEQYF. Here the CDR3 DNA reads TGTGCCAGTAGTATCAATCCACTCTACGAGCAGTACTTC.

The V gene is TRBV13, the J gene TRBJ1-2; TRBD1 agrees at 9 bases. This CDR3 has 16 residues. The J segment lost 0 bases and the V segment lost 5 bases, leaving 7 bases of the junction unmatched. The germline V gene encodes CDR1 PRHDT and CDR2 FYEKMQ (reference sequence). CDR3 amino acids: CASSGEQGAPNYGYTF. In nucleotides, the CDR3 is TGTGCCAGCAGCGGGGAACAGGGGGCCCCTAACTATGGCTACACCTTC.

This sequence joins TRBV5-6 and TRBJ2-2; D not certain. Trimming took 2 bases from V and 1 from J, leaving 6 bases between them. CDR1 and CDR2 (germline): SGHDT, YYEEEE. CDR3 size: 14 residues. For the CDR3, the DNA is TGTGCCAGCAGCTTAGAAGGGAACACCGGGGAGCTGTTTTTT. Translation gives CASSLEGNTGELFF.

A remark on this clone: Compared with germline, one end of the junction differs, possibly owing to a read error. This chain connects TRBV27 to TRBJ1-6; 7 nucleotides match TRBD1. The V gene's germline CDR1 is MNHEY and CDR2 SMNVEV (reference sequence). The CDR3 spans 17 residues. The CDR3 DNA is TGTGCCAGTATTGCCTTGGAAATAGGGACAGAAAGCGGGCCAAGCGACTTT. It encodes CASIALEIGTESGPSDF.

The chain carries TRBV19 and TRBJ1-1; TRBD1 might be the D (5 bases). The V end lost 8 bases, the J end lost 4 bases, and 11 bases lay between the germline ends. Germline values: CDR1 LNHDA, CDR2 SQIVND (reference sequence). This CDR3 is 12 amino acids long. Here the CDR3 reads CASWGLSTEAFF. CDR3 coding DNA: TGTGCCAGTTGGGGGTTGAGCACTGAAGCTTTCTTT.

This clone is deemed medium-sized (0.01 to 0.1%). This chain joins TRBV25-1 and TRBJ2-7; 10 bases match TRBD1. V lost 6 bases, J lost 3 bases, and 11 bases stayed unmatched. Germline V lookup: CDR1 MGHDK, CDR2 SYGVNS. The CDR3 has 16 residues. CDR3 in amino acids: CASRGDRGFGIYEQYF. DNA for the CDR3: TGTGCCAGCAGGGGGGACAGGGGCTTCGGTATCTACGAGCAGTACTTC.

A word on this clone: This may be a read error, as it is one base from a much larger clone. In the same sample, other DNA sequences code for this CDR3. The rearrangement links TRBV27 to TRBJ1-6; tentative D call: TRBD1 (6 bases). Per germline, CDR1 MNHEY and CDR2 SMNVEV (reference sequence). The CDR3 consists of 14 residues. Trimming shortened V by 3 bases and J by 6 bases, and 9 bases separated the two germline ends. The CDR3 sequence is CASSFTGLNSPLHF. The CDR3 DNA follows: TGTGCCAGCAGTTTTACAGGGCTTAATTCACCCCTCCACTTT.